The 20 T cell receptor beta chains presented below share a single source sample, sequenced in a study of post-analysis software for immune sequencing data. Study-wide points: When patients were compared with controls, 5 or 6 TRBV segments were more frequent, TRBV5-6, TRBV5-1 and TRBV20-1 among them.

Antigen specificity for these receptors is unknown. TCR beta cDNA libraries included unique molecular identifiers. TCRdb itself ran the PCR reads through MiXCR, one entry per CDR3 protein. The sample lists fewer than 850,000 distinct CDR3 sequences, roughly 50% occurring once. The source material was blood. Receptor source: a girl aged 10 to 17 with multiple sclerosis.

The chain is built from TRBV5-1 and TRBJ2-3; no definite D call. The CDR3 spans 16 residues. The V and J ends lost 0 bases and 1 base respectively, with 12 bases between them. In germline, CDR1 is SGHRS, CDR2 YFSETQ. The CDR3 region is CASSLALGIGTDTQYF. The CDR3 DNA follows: TGCGCCAGCAGCTTGGCCTTAGGCATAGGCACAGATACGCAGTATTTT.

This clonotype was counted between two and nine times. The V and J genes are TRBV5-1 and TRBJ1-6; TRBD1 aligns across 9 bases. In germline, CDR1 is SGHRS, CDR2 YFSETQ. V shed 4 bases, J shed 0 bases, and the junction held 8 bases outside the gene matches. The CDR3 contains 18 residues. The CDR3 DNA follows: TGCGCCAGCAGCCGTACCGAGACAGGGGGCTCCTATAATTCACCCCTCCACTTT. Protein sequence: CASSRTETGGSYNSPLHF. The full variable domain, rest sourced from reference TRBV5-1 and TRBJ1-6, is KAGVTQTPRYLIKTRGQQVTLSCSPISGHRSVSWYQQTPGQGLQFLFEYFSETQRNKGNFPGRFSGRQFSNSRSEMNVSTLELGDSALYLCASSRTETGGSYNSPLHFGNGTRLTVT.

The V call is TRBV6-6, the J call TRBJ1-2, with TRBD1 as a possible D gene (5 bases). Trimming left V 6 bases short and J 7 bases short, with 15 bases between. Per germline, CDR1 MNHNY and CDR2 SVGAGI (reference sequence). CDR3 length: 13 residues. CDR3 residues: CASSSDPGGGYTF. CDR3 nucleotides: TGTGCCAGCAGCTCGGACCCGGGGGGTGGCTACACCTTC.

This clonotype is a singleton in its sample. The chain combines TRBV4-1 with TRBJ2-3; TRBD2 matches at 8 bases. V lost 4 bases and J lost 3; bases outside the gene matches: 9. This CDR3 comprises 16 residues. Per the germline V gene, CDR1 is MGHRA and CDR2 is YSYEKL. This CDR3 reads CASSPYLAGSTDTQYF. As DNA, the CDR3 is TGCGCCAGCAGCCCTTACTTAGCGGGAAGTACAGATACGCAGTATTTT.

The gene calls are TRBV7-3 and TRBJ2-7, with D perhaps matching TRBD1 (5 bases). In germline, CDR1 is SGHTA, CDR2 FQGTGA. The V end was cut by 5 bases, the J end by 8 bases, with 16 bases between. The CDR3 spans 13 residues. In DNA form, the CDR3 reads TGTGCCAGCAGCCAAGACAGACTCGGGCAGCAGTACTTC. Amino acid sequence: CASSQDRLGQQYF.

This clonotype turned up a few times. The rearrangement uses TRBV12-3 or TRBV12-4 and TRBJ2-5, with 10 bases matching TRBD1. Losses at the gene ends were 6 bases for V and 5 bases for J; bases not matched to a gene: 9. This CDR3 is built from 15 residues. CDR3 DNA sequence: TGTGCCAGCAGGACAGGGGGCCTCCCGGGGGAGACCCAGTACTTC. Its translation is CASRTGGLPGETQYF.

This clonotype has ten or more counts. Here the CDR3 DNA reads TGCGCCAGCAGCCCCCGCGCTAGCACAGATACGCAGTATTTT. Translating it yields CASSPRASTDTQYF. The V and J genes are TRBV4-3 and TRBJ2-3; D ambiguous. Looked up from germline, CDR1 is LGHNA and CDR2 is YSLEER. CDR3 length: 14 amino acids. V was shortened by 4 bases and J by 0 bases, with 8 bases between the two germline ends.

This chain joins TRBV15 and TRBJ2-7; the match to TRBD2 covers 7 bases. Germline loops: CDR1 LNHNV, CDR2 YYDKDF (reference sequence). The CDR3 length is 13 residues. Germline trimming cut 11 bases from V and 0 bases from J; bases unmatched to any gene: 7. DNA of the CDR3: TGTGCCTCACGGGGGGAGGACTCCTACGAGCAGTACTTC. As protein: CASRGEDSYEQYF.

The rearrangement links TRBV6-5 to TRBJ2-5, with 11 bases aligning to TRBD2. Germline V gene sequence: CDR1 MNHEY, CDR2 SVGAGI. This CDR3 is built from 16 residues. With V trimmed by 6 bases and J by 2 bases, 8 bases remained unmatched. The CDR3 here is CASSPTGLAAQETQYF. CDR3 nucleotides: TGTGCCAGCAGCCCTACGGGACTAGCGGCACAAGAGACCCAGTACTTC.

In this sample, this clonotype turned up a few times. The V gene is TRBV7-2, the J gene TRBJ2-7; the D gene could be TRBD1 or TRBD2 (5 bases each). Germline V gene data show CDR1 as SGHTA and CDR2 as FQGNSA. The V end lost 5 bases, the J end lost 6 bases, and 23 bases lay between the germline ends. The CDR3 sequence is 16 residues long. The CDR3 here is CASSPLPGPRAGEQYF. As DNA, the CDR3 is TGTGCCAGCAGCCCCTTACCGGGACCAAGGGCGGGCGAGCAGTACTTC.

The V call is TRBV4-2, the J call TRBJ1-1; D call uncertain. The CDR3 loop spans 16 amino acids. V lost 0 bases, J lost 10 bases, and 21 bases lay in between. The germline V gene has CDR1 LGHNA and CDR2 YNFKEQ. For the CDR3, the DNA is TGTGCCAGCAGCCAAGATATCGAGACCCGGGGTATGTCAGCTTTCTTT. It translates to CASSQDIETRGMSAFF.

The DNA for the CDR3 is TGTGCCAGCAGCTTAGAGGACCGGCGCGAGCAGTACTTC. This translates into CASSLEDRREQYF. The V gene is TRBV13, the J gene TRBJ2-7; D remains unclear. Germline loops: CDR1 PRHDT, CDR2 FYEKMQ (reference sequence). Trimming cost V 1 base and J 6 bases, with 10 bases left between them. The CDR3 runs 13 residues.

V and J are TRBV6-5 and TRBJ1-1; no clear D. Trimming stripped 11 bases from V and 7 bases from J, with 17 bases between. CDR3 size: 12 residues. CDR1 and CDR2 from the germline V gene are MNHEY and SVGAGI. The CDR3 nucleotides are TGTGCCGTGCTCACCGGCATGGGTGAAGCTTTCTTT. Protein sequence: CAVLTGMGEAFF.

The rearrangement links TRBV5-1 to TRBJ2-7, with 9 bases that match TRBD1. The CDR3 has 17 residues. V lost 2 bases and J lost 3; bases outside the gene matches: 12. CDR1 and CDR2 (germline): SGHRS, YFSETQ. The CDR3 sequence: CASSFLTRGQGYYEQYF. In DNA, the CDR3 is TGCGCCAGCAGCTTTCTCACCAGGGGACAGGGCTACTACGAGCAGTACTTC.

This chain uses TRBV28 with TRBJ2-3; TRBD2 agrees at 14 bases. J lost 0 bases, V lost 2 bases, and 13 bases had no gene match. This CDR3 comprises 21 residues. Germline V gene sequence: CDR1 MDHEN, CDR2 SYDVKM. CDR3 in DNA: TGTGCCAGCAGTTTAGCCCGAGGGGGACTAGCGGGAGATTCGAGCACAGATACGCAGTATTTT. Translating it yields CASSLARGGLAGDSSTDTQYF.

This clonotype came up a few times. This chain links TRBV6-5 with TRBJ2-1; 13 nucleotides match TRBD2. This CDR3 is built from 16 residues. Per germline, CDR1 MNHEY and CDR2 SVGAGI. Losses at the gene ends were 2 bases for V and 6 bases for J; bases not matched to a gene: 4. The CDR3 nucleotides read TGTGCCAGCAGTTACGGACTAGCGGGAGTCGTCAATGAGCAGTTCTTC. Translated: CASSYGLAGVVNEQFF.

The CDR3 region is CASSYSAGGTQYF. In nucleotides, the CDR3 is TGTGCCAGCAGTTACTCCGCGGGGGGGACCCAGTACTTC. The J gene is TRBJ2-5, the V gene TRBV6-6, with 8 bases aligning to TRBD2. Trimming at V came to 0 bases and at J to 7 bases, leaving 1 base not matched to a gene. This CDR3 has 13 amino acids. Per germline, CDR1 MNHNY and CDR2 SVGAGI (reference sequence).

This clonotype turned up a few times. The CDR3 bases are TGCGCCAGCAGTCCTAGCGGGAGGGCCTCCTACGAGCAGTACTTC. Encoded protein: CASSPSGRASYEQYF. V is TRBV4-1 and J is TRBJ2-7; the match to TRBD2 covers 12 bases. The germline gives CDR1 MGHRA, CDR2 YSYEKL. Trimming at V came to 6 bases and at J to 0 bases, leaving 3 bases not matched to a gene. The CDR3 runs to 15 residues.

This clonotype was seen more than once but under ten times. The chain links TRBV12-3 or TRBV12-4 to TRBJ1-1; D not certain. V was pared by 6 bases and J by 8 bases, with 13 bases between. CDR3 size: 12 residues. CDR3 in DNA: TGTGCCAGCAGCAACGCCCGAGGGGAAGCTTTCTTT. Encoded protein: CASSNARGEAFF.

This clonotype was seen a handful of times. CDR3 region: CASSTRAGVEQFF. The DNA of the CDR3 is TGTGCCAGTAGTACCCGGGCAGGGGTTGAGCAGTTCTTC. The chain has TRBV19 and TRBJ2-1, with a tentative D call TRBD1 (6 bases). The V gene's germline CDR1 is LNHDA and CDR2 SQIVND (reference sequence). The CDR3 runs 13 residues. The V end lost 4 bases, the J end lost 9 bases, and 13 bases lay between the germline ends.